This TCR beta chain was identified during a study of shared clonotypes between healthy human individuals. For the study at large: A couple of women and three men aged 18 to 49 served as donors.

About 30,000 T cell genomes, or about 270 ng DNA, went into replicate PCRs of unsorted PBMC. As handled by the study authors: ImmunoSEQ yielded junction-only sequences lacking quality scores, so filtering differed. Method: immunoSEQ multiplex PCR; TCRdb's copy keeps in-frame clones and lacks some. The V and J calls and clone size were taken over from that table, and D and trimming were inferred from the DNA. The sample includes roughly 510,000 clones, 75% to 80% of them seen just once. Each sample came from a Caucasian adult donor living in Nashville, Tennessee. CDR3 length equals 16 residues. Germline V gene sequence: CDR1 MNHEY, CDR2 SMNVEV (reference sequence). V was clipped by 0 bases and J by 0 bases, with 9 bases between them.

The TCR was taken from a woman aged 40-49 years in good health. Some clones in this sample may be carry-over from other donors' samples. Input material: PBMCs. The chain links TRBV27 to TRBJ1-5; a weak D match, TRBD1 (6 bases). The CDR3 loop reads CASSLSAGVSNQPQHF. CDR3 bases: TGTGCCAGCAGTTTATCCGCAGGGGTTAGCAATCAGCCCCAGCATTTT.